These 17 T cell receptor beta chains were sequenced from one sample in a study of cytomegalovirus exposure and HLA in healthy donors. It was with 60 Vbeta and 13 Jbeta primers that the PCR ran. Some clones are missing from TCRdb's copy, which holds only in-frame ones; the method was immunoSEQ multiplex PCR. The sample records 95,000 to 150,000 clones, more than 9% being singletons. The sequencing input was PBMCs. Receptors were obtained from a woman aged 18-29 years in good health and CMV-seropositive.

The V gene is TRBV9, the J gene TRBJ1-1; D not certain. CDR3 length equals 14 residues. Germline CDR1 reads SGDLS; CDR2 reads YYNGEE. Trimming stripped 4 bases from V and 12 bases from J, with 22 bases between. The CDR3 region is CASSPFVTGEGSFF. CDR3 DNA sequence: TGTGCCAGCAGCCCATTTGTCACGGGTGAGGGTTCTTTCTTT.

This sequence joins TRBV9 and TRBJ2-1; possible D gene TRBD2, 6 bases. Trimming shortened V by 5 bases and J by 5 bases, and 14 bases separated the two germline ends. The CDR3 totals 14 residues. CDR1 and CDR2 from the germline V gene are SGDLS and YYNGEE. CDR3 sequence: CASSLSGANNEQFF. The CDR3 nucleotides read TGTGCCAGCAGTCTTAGCGGAGCCAACAATGAGCAGTTCTTC.

This clone has a handful of counts. The V gene is TRBV6-5, the J gene TRBJ1-2; 11 bases are shared with TRBD1. Germline-derived CDR1 and CDR2 are MNHEY and SVGAGI. The CDR3 sequence is 14 residues long. V shed 5 bases and J 5 bases; nucleotides not matched to a gene: 4. CDR3 residues: CASSLGQGGYGYTF. The CDR3, as DNA: TGTGCCAGCAGTCTGGGACAGGGGGGGTATGGCTACACCTTC.

This clone turned up a few times. The chain recombines TRBV5-6 with TRBJ2-1; D is possibly TRBD2 (6 bases). CDR1 SGHDT and CDR2 YYEEEE come from the germline V gene. With 3 bases removed from V and 4 bases from J, the gap between germline ends came to 8 bases. CDR3 length: 13 amino acids. CDR3 in amino acids: CASSSDYYNEQFF. The CDR3 DNA reads as TGTGCCAGCAGCTCGGACTATTACAATGAGCAGTTCTTC.

This clone was seen more than once but under ten times. The chain has TRBV7-9 and TRBJ2-1, with 10 nucleotides matching TRBD2. The CDR3 is 13 amino acids. Looked up from germline, CDR1 is SEHNR and CDR2 is FQNEAQ (reference sequence). Trimming at V came to 5 bases and at J to 10 bases, leaving 5 bases not matched to a gene. The chain's CDR3 is CASSPSGSWEQFF. The CDR3 bases are TGTGCCAGCAGCCCTAGCGGGAGTTGGGAGCAGTTCTTC.

V gene TRBV9 combines with J gene TRBJ2-5, with 13 bases identical to TRBD2. This CDR3 is 15 amino acids long. Trimming removed 4 bases from V and 5 bases from J; junction bases left unmatched: 5. Germline V gene data show CDR1 as SGDLS and CDR2 as YYNGEE. CDR3 amino acids: CASSFGTSGKETQYF. DNA for the CDR3: TGTGCCAGCAGCTTTGGGACTAGCGGGAAGGAGACCCAGTACTTC.

This clone was counted between two and nine times. This chain links TRBV30 with TRBJ1-1; the D gene is possibly TRBD1 (5 bases). Germline V CDR1 and CDR2: GTSNPN, SVGIG (reference sequence). The CDR3 loop spans 13 amino acids. Trimming pared 0 bases from V and 5 bases from J, leaving 10 bases between. CDR3 nucleotide sequence: TGTGCCTGGAGTGTAATGGGGGGGACTGAAGCTTTCTTT. Amino acids: CAWSVMGGTEAFF.

A few counts support this clone. The V call is TRBV28, the J call TRBJ2-7; TRBD1 matches 8 bases. Germline assignment: CDR1 MDHEN and CDR2 SYDVKM. This CDR3 is built from 12 residues. The V gene end was trimmed by 8 bases and the J gene end by 5 bases; junction bases not matched to a gene: 5. The CDR3: CASEGQVNEQYF. For the CDR3, the DNA is TGTGCCAGCGAGGGACAGGTTAACGAGCAGTACTTC.

The rearrangement uses TRBV30 and TRBJ2-1, with D tentatively TRBD2 (5 bases). Germline lookup yields CDR1 GTSNPN and CDR2 SVGIG (reference sequence). The CDR3 is 14 amino acids. Trimming took 0 bases from V and 8 from J, leaving 14 bases between them. The CDR3 bases are TGTGCCTGGAGTGTTGGACTTCTCTCGGATGAGCAGTTCTTC. Residues: CAWSVGLLSDEQFF.

This clone was found a few times. The DNA of the CDR3 is TGTGCCAGCAGCTTATCAGGGTCGGCTGAAGCTTTCTTT. Encoded protein: CASSLSGSAEAFF. V is TRBV7-3 and J is TRBJ1-1, with D possibly being TRBD1 (5 bases). Per germline, CDR1 SGHTA and CDR2 FQGTGA. The V end was cut by 2 bases, the J end by 6 bases, with 10 bases between. CDR3 length equals 13 residues.

This chain connects TRBV9 to TRBJ2-7; tentative D call: TRBD1 (5 bases). V was cut by 3 bases and J by 3 bases, with 10 bases left in between. Germline CDR1 is SGDLS and CDR2 is YYNGEE. The CDR3 extends over 13 amino acids. CDR3 protein: CASSAGHNYEQYF. The CDR3 DNA sequence: TGTGCCAGCAGCGCCGGACACAACTACGAGCAGTACTTC.

The J gene is TRBJ2-3, the V gene TRBV7-8, with D perhaps TRBD1 (5 bases). Between the trimmed V and J ends, which lost 5 bases and 2 bases, there was a span of 14 bases. The CDR3 runs 15 residues. Germline V gives CDR1 SGHVS, CDR2 FQNEAQ. The CDR3 DNA is TGTGCCAGCAGCCTGAAGACAGATTCCACAGATACGCAGTATTTT. The encoded protein is CASSLKTDSTDTQYF.

This clone has just a few counts. An end of the junction does not agree with germline; a read error may underlie this. V is TRBV5-1 and J is TRBJ1-2, with 9 nucleotides matching TRBD1. The CDR3 totals 15 residues. Germline V gene sequence: CDR1 SGHRS, CDR2 YFSETQ. DNA for the CDR3: TGCGCCAGCACCTTGAAGGCAGGGACAGGGTTTGACTACACCTTC. The encoded protein is CASTLKAGTGFDYTF.

This clone was seen more than once but under ten times. The gene calls are TRBV15 and TRBJ2-3; D gene uncertain. In germline, CDR1 is LNHNV, CDR2 YYDKDF (reference sequence). The CDR3 length is 13 residues. V lost 6 bases to trimming and J lost 1 base, with 8 bases between them. CDR3 protein: CATSLRRTDTQYF. CDR3 DNA: TGTGCCACCAGTTTGCGGCGCACAGATACGCAGTATTTT.

This clone was counted a few times. The CDR3 region has the DNA TGCAGTGCTCCGACTAGCGGGGAGCAGTTCTTC. Protein product: CSAPTSGEQFF. This chain links TRBV20-1 with TRBJ2-1, with 10 positions matching TRBD2. With V trimmed by 5 bases and J by 10 bases, 2 bases remained unmatched. Per the germline V gene, CDR1 is DFQATT and CDR2 is SNEGSKA (reference sequence). This CDR3 contains 11 residues.

This clone was observed a few times. The V and J genes are TRBV11-2 and TRBJ1-4, with 9 nucleotides matching TRBD1. Germline CDR1 is SGHAT and CDR2 is FQNNGV. Trimming took 1 base from V and 7 from J; bases not matched to a gene: 13. The CDR3 length is 18 residues. The CDR3 DNA sequence: TGTGCCAGCAGCTTAGGACGGGGACAGGGAAAGAAGGGTGAAAAACTGTTTTTT. Translating it yields CASSLGRGQGKKGEKLFF.

This clone was detected a few times. The chain employs TRBV4-2 and TRBJ2-3; 9 bases fit TRBD1. The germline V gene encodes CDR1 LGHNA and CDR2 YNFKEQ. Germline trimming cut 1 base from V and 3 bases from J; bases unmatched to any gene: 5. The CDR3 covers 16 residues. CDR3 bases: TGTGCCAGCAGCCAAGCGGCGGGACAGGGTACAGATACGCAGTATTTT. Its protein product is CASSQAAGQGTDTQYF.